This T cell receptor beta chain was retrieved from a study of breast tumors, draining lymph nodes, adjacent tissues. Germline V gives CDR1 SGHRS, CDR2 YFSETQ. This CDR3 has 13 amino acids. V was trimmed by 4 bases and J by 4 bases, leaving 6 bases between them. Breast cancer patients provided tissue from their axillary draining lymph nodes. TCRdb re-called the multiplex PCR reads through MiXCR, storing one row per CDR3 protein. The sample includes fewer than 140,000 distinct CDR3 sequences, around 30% of them seen just once. There are many counts of this clonotype. The specimen sequenced was axillary lymph node tissue. This TCR was sampled from a female donor with breast cancer. Some clones in this sample may be carry-over from other donors' samples. The chain combines TRBV5-1 with TRBJ2-6, with a possible D match to TRBD2 (5 bases). CDR3 DNA sequence: TGCGCCAGCAGCCCGGGGGGGGCCAACGTCCTGACTTTC. Its protein is CASSPGGANVLTF.